This record concerns one TCR beta chain sequence. Here immunoSEQ multiplex PCR was the method, and the copy in TCRdb shows in-frame clones only, minus some. The sample lists hundreds of thousands of clones, around 82% occurring once. The record originates from a study of blood T cell repertoires in COVID-19. The sequence came from a woman aged 45-65 years who had been exposed to COVID-19. Specimen: PBMCs or T cells enriched from blood (not recorded which).

For the CDR3, the DNA is TGTGCCAGCAGCTCACCAGGGGGCGCCTACGAGCAGTACTTC. It specifies CASSSPGGAYEQYF. The chain has TRBV11-2 and TRBJ2-7, with 8 bases lining up with TRBD1. CDR1 is SGHAT, CDR2 FQNNGV, per germline. Trimming took 4 bases from V and 2 from J; bases not matched to a gene: 4. CDR3 size: 14 residues. Full variable domain (rest looked up from reference TRBV11-2 and TRBJ2-7): EAGVAQSPRYKIIEKRQSVAFWCNPISGHATLYWYQQILGQGPKLLIQFQNNGVVDDSQLPKDRFSAERLKGVDSTLKIQPAKLEDSAVYLCASSSPGGAYEQYFGPGTRLTVT.